The 29 T cell receptor beta chains below all came from one sample that was sequenced in a study of cytomegalovirus exposure and HLA in healthy donors. Assay used: immunoSEQ multiplex PCR; TCRdb lists only in-frame clones, some missing. Among approximately 110,000 clones, 85% to 95% were seen once, and the ten largest hold around 1.2%. The sample taken for sequencing was PBMCs. The receptors stem from a woman under 30 in good health and CMV-seronegative.

The chain is built from TRBV7-9 and TRBJ2-2, with TRBD2 matching over 9 bases. V dropped 3 bases and J dropped 6; count of bases not matched to a gene: 8. This CDR3 is 16 amino acids long. Looked up from germline, CDR1 is SEHNR and CDR2 is FQNEAQ (reference sequence). The CDR3, as DNA: TGTGCCAGCAGCTTGGACGGACTAGCGCCCGCCGGGGAGCTGTTTTTT. It specifies CASSLDGLAPAGELFF.

This clone was seen a handful of times. CDR3 nucleotides: TGTGCCAGCAGTGCGGGGGGTTCGTACACCGGGGAGCTGTTTTTT. Amino acid sequence: CASSAGGSYTGELFF. The J gene is TRBJ2-2, the V gene TRBV5-6, with 8 bases matching TRBD2. Trimming removed 5 bases from V and 3 bases from J; junction bases left unmatched: 6. Germline CDR1 SGHDT, CDR2 YYEEEE. This CDR3 has 15 amino acids.

V is TRBV27 and J is TRBJ1-4; D gene uncertain. Looked up from germline, CDR1 is MNHEY and CDR2 is SMNVEV (reference sequence). V was clipped by 2 bases and J by 6 bases, with 16 bases between them. This CDR3 comprises 16 residues. The CDR3 DNA follows: TGTGCCAGCAGTTTAGTCGGAGGGCTTCGGTATGAAAAACTGTTTTTT. It translates to CASSLVGGLRYEKLFF.

The gene calls are TRBV4-1 and TRBJ2-1; TRBD1 might be the D (6 bases). With 4 bases removed from V and 4 bases from J, the gap between germline ends came to 20 bases. The CDR3 is made up of 17 amino acids. The germline CDR1 and CDR2 sequences are MGHRA and YSYEKL. In DNA form, the CDR3 reads TGCGCCAGCAGCCTCGATGTTAGGACAGAGATATACAATGAGCAGTTCTTC. The encoded protein is CASSLDVRTEIYNEQFF.

The chain is built from TRBV4-1 and TRBJ2-1, with 8 bases lining up with TRBD2. The length of the CDR3 is 18 residues. J lost 5 bases, V lost 1 base, and 13 bases had no gene match. The germline CDR1 and CDR2 sequences are MGHRA and YSYEKL. The DNA of the CDR3 is TGCGCCAGCAGCCAAGGGCGCGGTTCGGGGGGGATCGACAATGAGCAGTTCTTC. Its translation: CASSQGRGSGGIDNEQFF.

The chain has TRBV27 and TRBJ2-1, with a tentative D call TRBD2 (6 bases). Germline assignment: CDR1 MNHEY and CDR2 SMNVEV (reference sequence). There are 15 residues in the CDR3. With 6 bases removed from V and 7 bases from J, the gap between germline ends came to 19 bases. The CDR3: CASSPRDFSWNEQFF. The CDR3 nucleotides read TGTGCCAGCAGCCCTCGGGACTTCTCGTGGAATGAGCAGTTCTTC.

V usage is TRBV15 and J usage is TRBJ2-3; TRBD2 might be the D (6 bases). With 0 bases removed from V and 3 bases from J, the gap between germline ends came to 13 bases. Germline V gives CDR1 LNHNV, CDR2 YYDKDF (reference sequence). The length of the CDR3 is 16 residues. The CDR3, as DNA: TGTGCCACCAGCAGAGATGAGGCGGGACCAACAGATACGCAGTATTTT. Protein product: CATSRDEAGPTDTQYF. Together with reference TRBV15 and TRBJ2-3, the CDR3 gives the full variable domain: DAMVIQNPRYQVTQFGKPVTLSCSQTLNHNVMYWYQQKSSQAPKLLFHYYDKDFNNEADTPDNFQSRRPNTSFCFLDIRSPGLGDTAMYLCATSRDEAGPTDTQYFGPGTRLTVL.

CDR3 residues: CASSYSTRHGYTF. The CDR3 coding sequence is TGTGCCAGCAGTTACTCCACGCGGCATGGCTACACCTTC. The chain couples TRBV6-5 to TRBJ1-2; D remains ambiguous. From germline, CDR1 is MNHEY and CDR2 SVGAGI. V was cut by 0 bases and J by 6 bases, with 8 bases left in between. The CDR3 has 13 residues.

The chain has TRBV5-6 and TRBJ1-1; D remains ambiguous. V was shortened by 2 bases and J by 4 bases, with 6 bases between the two germline ends. This CDR3 spans 12 amino acids. Germline-derived CDR1 and CDR2 are SGHDT and YYEEEE. The chain's CDR3 is CASSFGSTEAFF. DNA for the CDR3: TGTGCCAGCAGCTTCGGGAGCACTGAAGCTTTCTTT.

The chain recombines TRBV10-1 with TRBJ2-3, with TRBD1 as a possible D gene (6 bases). V was pared by 10 bases and J by 4 bases, with 18 bases between. Germline CDR1 and CDR2: WNHNN and SYGVQD (reference sequence). The length of the CDR3 is 14 residues. The CDR3 DNA reads as TGCGCCACCTCGGGACATCTCGGGGCAGATACGCAGTATTTT. As protein: CATSGHLGADTQYF.

This chain uses TRBV27 with TRBJ2-1; D possibly corresponds to TRBD1 (5 bases). CDR3 length: 14 amino acids. V was cut by 4 bases and J by 6 bases, with 13 bases left in between. Germline assignment: CDR1 MNHEY and CDR2 SMNVEV (reference sequence). The CDR3 loop reads CASSYTGVPNEQFF. CDR3 sequence (DNA): TGTGCCAGCAGTTACACAGGAGTACCCAATGAGCAGTTCTTC.

The rearrangement uses TRBV6-6 and TRBJ2-7; D not resolved. This CDR3 is built from 14 residues. The germline V gene has CDR1 MNHNY and CDR2 SVGAGI (reference sequence). Trimming shortened V by 0 bases and J by 3 bases, and 9 bases separated the two germline ends. In nucleotides, the CDR3 is TGTGCCAGCAGTTACTCCCCGGGTAGCTACGAGCAGTACTTC. This sequence encodes CASSYSPGSYEQYF.

This clone was detected only once. The CDR3 DNA reads TGCGCCAGCAGCCAGGTGACAGGGACGAACACTGAAGCTTTCTTT. Protein sequence: CASSQVTGTNTEAFF. The chain couples TRBV4-1 to TRBJ1-1, with 7 bases identical to TRBD1. V was pared by 3 bases and J by 1 base, with 5 bases of the junction left unmatched. This CDR3 has 15 amino acids. The germline V gene has CDR1 MGHRA and CDR2 YSYEKL.

The chain uses TRBV5-6 and TRBJ1-1; 9 bases agree with TRBD1. This CDR3 has 15 amino acids. V shed 2 bases and J 5 bases; nucleotides not matched to a gene: 7. Germline CDR1 reads SGHDT; CDR2 reads YYEEEE. Written as DNA, the CDR3 is TGTGCCAGCAGCTTCGCTACAGGGGGCGGGACTGAAGCTTTCTTT. Its protein is CASSFATGGGTEAFF.

This clone was counted a few times. This rearrangement joins TRBV10-2 to TRBJ2-7; the D gene is possibly TRBD1 (5 bases). Germline loops: CDR1 WSHSY, CDR2 SAAADI. V shed 9 bases and J shed 2 bases, with 11 bases lying between them. CDR3 length: 12 residues. The CDR3: CARRQTAYEQYF. In nucleotides, the CDR3 is TGCGCCAGACGACAGACCGCCTACGAGCAGTACTTC.

The chain combines TRBV28 with TRBJ1-6; a weak D match, TRBD1 (6 bases). Trimming stripped 5 bases from V and 8 bases from J, with 13 bases between. Germline CDR1 reads MDHEN; CDR2 reads SYDVKM. The CDR3 is 14 amino acids. The CDR3 DNA reads as TGTGCCAGCAGTGGTCCCTACAGGGATTCACCCCTCCACTTT. Its protein is CASSGPYRDSPLHF.

The chain joins TRBV6-1 to TRBJ2-5, with 7 bases that match TRBD1. CDR1 is MNHNS, CDR2 SASEGT, per germline. Losses at the gene ends were 6 bases for V and 1 base for J; bases not matched to a gene: 8. CDR3 size: 15 residues. CDR3 coding DNA: TGTGCCAGCAGCTTTCCTTACAGGGGCCAAGAGACCCAGTACTTC. Translating gives CASSFPYRGQETQYF.

The chain employs TRBV7-9 and TRBJ2-1, with D possibly being TRBD2 (6 bases). Trimming removed 2 bases at V and 7 bases at J, with 18 bases between. CDR3 length: 16 amino acids. The germline gives CDR1 SEHNR, CDR2 FQNEAQ (reference sequence). CDR3 sequence reads: CASSLNLPSVRNEQFF. The DNA of the CDR3 is TGTGCCAGCAGCTTAAACCTCCCTAGCGTAAGGAATGAGCAGTTCTTC. Complete variable domain (other parts from reference TRBV7-9 and TRBJ2-1): DTGVSQNPRHKITKRGQNVTFRCDPISEHNRLYWYRQTLGQGPEFLTYFQNEAQLEKSRLLSDRFSAERPKGSFSTLEIQRTEQGDSAMYLCASSLNLPSVRNEQFFGPGTRLTVL.

This clone appeared once. V is TRBV30 and J is TRBJ2-7; 8 nucleotides agree with TRBD2. Trimming cost V 0 bases and J 7 bases; bases outside gene matches: 11. The CDR3 runs 15 residues. Germline V gene data show CDR1 as GTSNPN and CDR2 as SVGIG (reference sequence). CDR3 amino acids: CAWSVYREGFGEQYF. In DNA form, the CDR3 reads TGTGCCTGGAGTGTTTACCGGGAGGGTTTCGGTGAGCAGTACTTC.

The rearrangement links TRBV30 to TRBJ1-5; TRBD1 aligns across 10 bases. CDR1 is GTSNPN, CDR2 SVGIG, per germline (reference sequence). The ends lost 3 bases at V and 6 bases at J; junction bases unmatched: 8. There are 15 residues in the CDR3. The CDR3: CAWSGGQGGGQPQHF. Here the CDR3 DNA reads TGTGCCTGGAGCGGCGGACAGGGGGGAGGTCAGCCCCAGCATTTT.

V usage is TRBV28 and J usage is TRBJ1-6; 9 bases are a match to TRBD1. Looked up from germline, CDR1 is MDHEN and CDR2 is SYDVKM. This CDR3 has 13 amino acids. The V gene end was trimmed by 6 bases and the J gene end by 6 bases; junction bases not matched to a gene: 0. In nucleotides, the CDR3 is TGTGCCAGCAGGGGACAGGGTAATTCACCCCTCCACTTT. Amino acids: CASRGQGNSPLHF.

The genes are TRBV5-4 and TRBJ1-1; TRBD1 aligns across 7 bases. V trimming: 4 bases; J trimming: 5 bases; junction bases outside the gene matches: 2. This CDR3 region has 12 residues. CDR1 and CDR2 from the germline V gene are SGHNT and YYREEE (reference sequence). This chain's CDR3 is CASSTRGTEAFF. The DNA of the CDR3 is TGTGCCAGCAGCACCAGGGGGACTGAAGCTTTCTTT.

The chain has TRBV27 and TRBJ1-1; D is ambiguous. This CDR3 is built from 13 residues. In germline, CDR1 is MNHEY, CDR2 SMNVEV (reference sequence). Between the trimmed V and J ends, which lost 5 bases and 0 bases, there was a span of 7 bases. CDR3 amino acids: CASSPQMNTEAFF. The CDR3 bases are TGTGCCAGCAGTCCCCAGATGAACACTGAAGCTTTCTTT.

The J gene is TRBJ1-1, the V gene TRBV9, with D uncertain. CDR1 and CDR2 from the germline V gene are SGDLS and YYNGEE. This CDR3 region has 15 residues. V shed 0 bases and J shed 3 bases, with 12 bases lying between them. The CDR3: CASSVVEGIHTEAFF. In DNA form, the CDR3 reads TGTGCCAGCAGCGTAGTTGAGGGTATCCACACTGAAGCTTTCTTT.

This chain links TRBV6-5 with TRBJ1-1, with 8 bases lining up with TRBD1. The CDR3 has 14 amino acids. V lost 1 base to trimming and J lost 6 bases; unmatched junction nucleotides: 4. Germline-derived CDR1 and CDR2 are MNHEY and SVGAGI. CDR3 bases: TGTGCCAGCAGTTACTTAACAGGGGGAGCTGAAGCTTTCTTT. Protein sequence: CASSYLTGGAEAFF.

Here the CDR3 reads CASTIAGGAGANVLTF. CDR3 DNA sequence: TGTGCCAGCACCATAGCTGGGGGGGCTGGGGCCAACGTCCTGACTTTC. The chain links TRBV5-4 to TRBJ2-6; 7 bases map to TRBD2. The CDR3 is 16 amino acids. Looked up from germline, CDR1 is SGHNT and CDR2 is YYREEE (reference sequence). The V segment lost 6 bases and the J segment 2 bases; nucleotides outside the gene matches: 8.

This clone has only one observation. The rearrangement links TRBV4-1 to TRBJ1-4, with 8 bases matching TRBD1. CDR1 MGHRA and CDR2 YSYEKL come from the germline V gene. V shed 1 base and J 0 bases; nucleotides not matched to a gene: 4. The CDR3 is made up of 17 amino acids. The CDR3 DNA is TGCGCCAGCAGCCAAGTGGACAGGGTAACAACTAATGAAAAACTGTTTTTT. Translating gives CASSQVDRVTTNEKLFF.

The chain links TRBV6-1 to TRBJ1-1; TRBD1 aligns across 8 bases. The germline CDR1 and CDR2 sequences are MNHNS and SASEGT. Trimming took 3 bases from V and 10 from J; bases not matched to a gene: 13. This CDR3 is built from 15 residues. CDR3 region: CASSERITGGRGAFF. The CDR3 bases are TGTGCCAGCAGTGAGAGGATTACAGGGGGGAGAGGAGCTTTCTTT.

The table lists this clone with a count of one. The J gene is TRBJ2-7, the V gene TRBV5-4; a weak D match, TRBD2 (6 bases). Per the germline V gene, CDR1 is SGHNT and CDR2 is YYREEE (reference sequence). The CDR3 is 16 amino acids. The ends were cut back, 0 bases at V and 1 base at J, with 14 bases in the middle. The CDR3 loop is CASSLGGATRSYEQYF. The CDR3 nucleotides read TGTGCCAGCAGCTTGGGCGGGGCCACCAGGTCCTACGAGCAGTACTTC.